This is a list of T cell receptor beta chains from one sample in a study of molecular identifiers for immune sequencing clone quantification. TCRdb re-analysed the PCR reads in MiXCR, keeping a single row per CDR3 protein. The sample includes under 600,000 distinct CDR3 sequences, 25% of them seen just once. Specimen: naive CD8+ T cells from blood, with Jurkat cell RNA spiked in. All receptors derive from a human donor in good health. Some libraries in this study had Jurkat cell RNA spiked in. Each CDR3 is given with its conserved first and last residue. Each record gives: V gene, clone size, J gene, D gene, CDR3 DNA, CDR3 protein. D genes are given only for firm matches. Clone size is stated in some rows and not others, as once, few, many or a class when expanded.

>TRBV11-2|-|TRBJ2-7|-
TGTGCCAGCAGCACAGGAGTAGCGCCCTACGAGCAGTACTTC
CASSTGVAPYEQYF
>TRBV28|few|TRBJ2-7|-
TGTGCCAGCAGTTTACGGGGGTCAGGCTACGAGCAGTACTTC
CASSLRGSGYEQYF
>TRBV14|many|TRBJ1-1|TRBD1
TGTGCCAGCAGCCCACCGGACAGGGCTACTGAAGCTTTCTTT
CASSPPDRATEAFF
>TRBV4-2|many|TRBJ1-5|-
TGTGCCAGCAGCCAAGTAACACCCGGACATCAGCCCCAGCATTTT
CASSQVTPGHQPQHF
>TRBV29-1|few|TRBJ2-1|-
TGCAGCGTGTCGGGCCTACCCGGGGGATACAATGAGCAGTTCTTC
CSVSGLPGGYNEQFF
>TRBV27|few|TRBJ2-7|-
TGTGCCAGCAGTTACCGCGGAGCGGCGGCCTACGAGCAGTACTTC
CASSYRGAAAYEQYF
>TRBV13|many|TRBJ1-1|-
TGTGCCAGCAGCTTGGAACGAACTGAAGCTTTCTTT
CASSLERTEAFF
>TRBV30|many|TRBJ2-1|-
TGTGCCGGTGAAAGGACAGCCTACAATGAGCAGTTCTTC
CAGERTAYNEQFF
>TRBV5-6|many|TRBJ2-4|TRBD2
TGTGCCAGCCATGTGCGGGGGATGTTACTAGCCAAAAACATTCAGTACTTC
CASHVRGMLLAKNIQYF
>TRBV5-8|-|TRBJ1-1|-
TGTGCCAGCAGCTCGGGCCCAGGGGTCACTGAAGCTTTCTTT
CASSSGPGVTEAFF
>TRBV7-9|few|TRBJ2-7|TRBD1
TGTGCCAGCAGCGAATCAGGGGGCGGCTATCCCGAGCAGTACTTC
CASSESGGGYPEQYF
>TRBV12-3/TRBV12-4|-|TRBJ2-3|TRBD1
TGTGCCAGCAGTCCTCAGATACAGGGGGATACGCAGTATTTT
CASSPQIQGDTQYF
>TRBV7-9|-|TRBJ2-7|TRBD1
TGTGCCAGCAGCTTAGTAACAGGGGAAGGTTACGAGCAGTACTTC
CASSLVTGEGYEQYF
>TRBV27|-|TRBJ1-5|-
TGTGCCCGCAGCCCATTTTTTTCTGACAGTGGGCCGCCCCAGCATTTT
CARSPFFSDSGPPQHF
>TRBV20-1|-|TRBJ2-1|-
TGCAGTGCTAGTGACATTGAGACTAGAGTCTACAATGAGCAGTTCTTC
CSASDIETRVYNEQFF
>TRBV5-1|many|TRBJ2-7|-
TGCGCCAGCAGCCTAACTATCCGGAGTAGGTCCTACGAGCAGTACTTC
CASSLTIRSRSYEQYF
>TRBV25-1|-|TRBJ1-1|-
TGTGCCAGCAGTGATCCTGCCGGGAGAAACACTGAAGCTTTCTTT
CASSDPAGRNTEAFF
>TRBV6-2/TRBV6-3|few|TRBJ2-7|TRBD2
TGTGCCAGCAGTTACGGGACTAGCGGGAGTCGGATGCACTTC
CASSYGTSGSRMHF
>TRBV3-1|-|TRBJ2-5|-
TGTGCCAGCAGCCAACAGGGGCATAAAGAGACCCAGTACTTC
CASSQQGHKETQYF
>TRBV6-2/TRBV6-3|-|TRBJ2-7|-
TGTGCCAGCAGTTACTCCCTAGACGGGGGCTACGAGCAGTACTTC
CASSYSLDGGYEQYF
>TRBV20-1|many|TRBJ2-5|TRBD2
TGCAGTGCAGAAGGCGGCGGGGGGGAGGAAACACAAGAGACCCAGTACTTC
CSAEGGGGEETQETQYF